This TCR beta chain was identified in a study of shared T cell receptors in the human thymus (dated by TCRdb to about 2021). For the wider study: The study examined how the human thymus generates shared, self-reactive T-cell receptor alpha chains.

As to this clone: What antigen it recognizes has not been identified. No base qualities exist here, and no much larger clone lies one base off it.

The library was made by the immunoSEQ multiplex PCR assay. Imported from immuneACCESS, the table was reduced by TCRdb to in-frame sequences with V and J called. These copies leave out some clones; in studies compared against another copy, an unresolved V gene accounts for under half, and the cause of the remainder is not known. Here the sample has 500,000 to 750,000 clones; around nine tenths occur a single time. The ten largest make up around 0.01% of the sample. Sequences SGHNT (CDR1) and YENEEA (CDR2) are obtained from the germline V gene. From the cysteine through the phenylalanine, the CDR3 covers 16 amino acids. Only the CDR3 part of the read is kept: 48 bases, read in frame from the first base. V lost 5 bases and J lost 5 bases, and the count of bases not matched to a germline gene is 13. This sample also belongs to another study, concerning human thymus T cells. As that second paper reports: In Finland, the donors were immunologically healthy infants who were having open corrective cardiac surgery for congenital heart defects. The thymus tissue came from surgical resects taken out during corrective cardiac surgery. Usage of V and J gene segments appeared to be biased in both the thymic and the peripheral blood repertoires. Highly overlapping thymic TCR repertoires among unrelated individuals were reported in the related research. TCR alpha and beta repertoires from seven to nine infant thymus samples and a few related peripheral blood samples were characterized in the study. Donor ages ranged from roughly 6 to 244 days, and the cohort comprised roughly 6 male and a couple of female infants. Thymocytes were released mechanically from tissue and stored at -70 °C as pellets of about 9-32 million cells. A QIAsymphony instrument was used to extract genomic DNA from the frozen cell pellets. TCRB and TCRAD loci were amplified from a standardized quantity of quality-controlled genomic DNA using the immunoSEQ multiplex PCR assay. The V(D)J region was spanned by amplicons of a length sufficient to cover the CDR3 and to identify V and J genes. Amplicon sequencing was performed on an Illumina platform through the commercial immunoSEQ service. Primer bias and sequencing errors were corrected as previously described, and TCRAD and TCRB definitions were based on the IMGT database. immunoSEQ Analyzer 3.0 and VDJTools were used for repertoire analysis, which covered basic statistics, V/J segment usage, diversity estimates, rarefaction and pairwise overlap. Diversity was estimated using the Chao1, ChaoE, Efron-Thisted, Shannon and inverse Simpson indices, and was also estimated on datasets down-sampled to the size of the smallest sample. Repertoire overlap was assessed by strict matching of CDR3 nucleotide sequence, V gene and J gene, and clustering was done by Jaccard-based multidimensional scaling. On average, around 780,000 unique TCRB clonotypes were obtained from thymus samples, compared with about 86,000 from blood samples.

The sequenced sample consisted of thymocytes. The chain is assembled from TRBV11-3 and TRBJ1-1, with 8 bases aligning to TRBD1. The receptor was derived from a boy younger than two with a congenital heart defect. Donor details come from another sample of the same person, matched by shared clones. The bases read TGTGCCAGCAGCAAGCCTAACAACAGGGGGGATACTGAAGCTTTCTTT. Its protein is CASSKPNNRGDTEAFF.